The source of this T cell receptor beta chain is a study of OX40 agonist ivuxolimab in advanced cancers. Across the study: At doses from 0.01 to 10 mg/kg, patients were given intravenous ivuxolimab every 2 weeks. From roughly 20 to 85 years was the age range, with a mean of roughly 64 years, and around 83% were male.

In regard to this clone: The antigen is not known.

Broader study findings: At doses 0.1 to 3.0 mg/kg, CD4+ and CD8+ clones expanded.

If patients had autoimmune disease history or systemic immunosuppression, they were excluded. Between the trimmed V and J ends, which lost 0 bases and 0 bases, there was a span of 16 bases. CDR1 and CDR2 from the germline V gene are LNHNV and YYDKDF (reference sequence). CDR3 length equals 18 residues. The data were produced by immunoSEQ multiplex PCR, yet TCRdb's version contains in-frame clones alone and is incomplete. Among tens of thousands of clones listed, 89% were seen once. The sequence was obtained from an adult with an advanced solid tumor such as melanoma, head and neck, liver or kidney cancer. Sequenced here: CD4+ or CD8+ T cells sorted from blood, sampled in a trial of the OX40 agonist ivuxolimab. This chain links TRBV15 with TRBJ2-3; D remains ambiguous. This CDR3 is CATSRDRLAGSSTDTQYF. The CDR3 DNA is TGTGCCACCAGCAGAGATCGGCTCGCAGGTAGCAGCACAGATACGCAGTATTTT.